The present T cell receptor (beta chain) was sequenced within a study of technical replicates of blood from a handful of donors. This table comes from immunoSEQ multiplex PCR, and its TCRdb copy is limited to in-frame clones, with some not included. The sample contains approximately 100,000 clones, roughly 95% of which appear only once. This CDR3 spans 15 amino acids. V lost 4 bases, J lost 2 bases, and 6 bases stayed unmatched. Per germline, CDR1 KGHSH and CDR2 LQKENI. The chain combines TRBV18 with TRBJ2-7; 9 nucleotides line up with TRBD1. The clonotype originates from a human donor in good health. Sequenced: T cells isolated from PBMCs. The CDR3 DNA reads as TGTGCCAGCTCACGGATTGGGACAGGGACCTACGAGCAGTACTTC. Encoded protein: CASSRIGTGTYEQYF.